The 29 T cell receptor beta chains presented below share a single source sample, sequenced in a study of T cell responses to AZD1222 COVID-19 vaccine. Generated by immunoSEQ multiplex PCR, the TCRdb table keeps only in-frame clones and is missing some. The sample records 110,000 to 150,000 clones, approximately 85% being singletons. The source was peripheral blood, collected on day 0 of AZD1222 vaccination. These receptors all stem from an adult in good health.

This clone came up once. As DNA, the CDR3 is TGTGCCTGGACGGCTAATTCACCCCTCCACTTT. Amino acids: CAWTANSPLHF. V is TRBV30 and J is TRBJ1-6, with D unclear. The CDR3 sequence is 11 residues long. Germline V CDR1 and CDR2: GTSNPN, SVGIG (reference sequence). V was trimmed by 4 bases and J by 6 bases, leaving 4 bases between them.

The rearrangement joins TRBV18 to TRBJ2-3, with D perhaps TRBD1 or TRBD2 (5 bases each). Trimming shortened V by 3 bases and J by 3 bases, and 10 bases separated the two germline ends. The CDR3 covers 14 residues. The germline gives CDR1 KGHSH, CDR2 LQKENI. The CDR3 region is CASSPAGTTDTQYF. DNA for the CDR3: TGTGCCAGCTCACCGGCAGGGACGACAGATACGCAGTATTTT.

This clone came up once. The chain links TRBV6-1 to TRBJ1-1; D possibly corresponds to TRBD1 (5 bases). V lost 2 bases and J 4 bases, leaving 11 bases between the germline ends. The germline CDR1 and CDR2 sequences are MNHNS and SASEGT. There are 14 residues in the CDR3. CDR3 bases: TGTGCCAGCAGTGAACAGGGTGGGGTCACTGAAGCTTTCTTT. Residues: CASSEQGGVTEAFF.

This clone was seen only once. This chain joins TRBV9 and TRBJ2-7; unclear D gene. V dropped 4 bases and J dropped 2 bases, with 13 bases sitting between them. The CDR3 has 14 residues. Per germline, CDR1 SGDLS and CDR2 YYNGEE. CDR3 loop: CASSPAHNTYEQYF. The CDR3 nucleotides are TGTGCCAGCAGCCCGGCCCATAATACCTACGAGCAGTACTTC.

This clone was picked up a small number of times. V is TRBV12-2 and J is TRBJ1-2; whether TRBD1, the table's D call, matches the DNA was not checked. TRBV12-2 corresponds to a pseudogene. CDR3 length: 12 amino acids. The CDR3: CASNQGRWGYTF. CDR3 in DNA: TGTGCAAGTAACCAGGGTCGTTGGGGCTACACCTTC.

This rearrangement joins TRBV6-4 to TRBJ2-2; no definite D call. The CDR3 is 12 amino acids. Trimming pared 8 bases from V and 2 bases from J, leaving 6 bases between. Germline V gene data show CDR1 as MRHNA and CDR2 as SNTAGT. CDR3 residues: CASQANTGELFF. The CDR3 coding sequence is TGTGCCAGCCAGGCCAACACCGGGGAGCTGTTTTTT.

This sequence joins TRBV19 and TRBJ1-5, with 7 positions matching TRBD1. In germline, CDR1 is LNHDA, CDR2 SQIVND (reference sequence). This CDR3 has 12 amino acids. V shed 6 bases and J 7 bases; nucleotides not matched to a gene: 3. CDR3 sequence (DNA): TGTGCCAGTAGGACCAGGGGGCAGCCCCAGCATTTT. Protein: CASRTRGQPQHF.

CDR3 region: CASRPGTGNTGELFF. In nucleotides, the CDR3 is TGTGCCAGCAGACCCGGGACAGGGAACACCGGGGAGCTGTTTTTT. The V and J genes are TRBV6-5 and TRBJ2-2, with 8 nucleotides matching TRBD1. V gave up 6 bases and J gave up 1 base; unmatched junction bases: 4. This CDR3 spans 15 amino acids. Germline CDR1 and CDR2: MNHEY and SVGAGI.

The J gene is TRBJ1-1, the V gene TRBV7-9, with 9 positions matching TRBD1. Germline V CDR1 and CDR2: SEHNR, FQNEAQ (reference sequence). The CDR3 length is 18 residues. Losses at the gene ends were 2 bases for V and 5 bases for J; bases not matched to a gene: 15. The CDR3 is CASSLPASDRGFFTEAFF. The CDR3 nucleotides read TGTGCCAGCAGCTTACCCGCTTCTGACAGGGGGTTTTTTACTGAAGCTTTCTTT.

The gene calls are TRBV7-9 and TRBJ1-1; tentatively, D is TRBD1 (5 bases). The CDR3 sequence is 12 residues long. In germline, CDR1 is SEHNR, CDR2 FQNEAQ (reference sequence). Trimming shortened V by 5 bases and J by 11 bases, and 15 bases separated the two germline ends. The CDR3 spells CASSPVGEGAFF. The CDR3, as DNA: TGTGCCAGCAGCCCTGTGGGGGAGGGGGCTTTCTTT.

The V call is TRBV7-9, the J call TRBJ1-4; D gene ambiguous. The germline V gene has CDR1 SEHNR and CDR2 FQNEAQ (reference sequence). Trimming shortened V by 5 bases and J by 7 bases, and 17 bases separated the two germline ends. This CDR3 spans 15 amino acids. CDR3 sequence: CASSPPSGNFEKLFF. CDR3 sequence (DNA): TGTGCCAGCAGCCCCCCCTCGGGAAATTTTGAAAAACTGTTTTTT.

The V and J genes are TRBV18 and TRBJ1-3, with TRBD1 as a possible D gene (5 bases). Germline CDR1 KGHSH, CDR2 LQKENI. Trimming left V 7 bases short and J 7 bases short, with 14 bases between. The CDR3 is made up of 13 amino acids. The CDR3 loop reads CASLQETGNTIYF. The CDR3 DNA reads as TGTGCCAGCTTACAGGAGACGGGGAACACCATATATTTT.

This chain joins TRBV28 and TRBJ2-7, with D perhaps TRBD1 or TRBD2 (5 bases each). CDR1 and CDR2 (germline): MDHEN, SYDVKM. V gave up 8 bases and J gave up 3 bases, with 8 bases separating them. The CDR3 loop spans 11 amino acids. CDR3 loop: CASGTFYEQYF. CDR3 DNA: TGTGCCAGCGGGACCTTCTACGAGCAGTACTTC.

The chain carries TRBV24-1 and TRBJ2-5, with D uncertain. Trimming removed 2 bases at V and 5 bases at J, with 11 bases between. CDR3 length: 14 amino acids. CDR1 and CDR2 from the germline V gene are KGHDR and SFDVKD. The CDR3 loop reads CATSDWEQTETQYF. For the CDR3, the DNA is TGTGCCACCAGTGATTGGGAACAAACTGAGACCCAGTACTTC.

J is TRBJ1-2 and V is TRBV27; 7 positions match TRBD1. Germline loops: CDR1 MNHEY, CDR2 SMNVEV (reference sequence). The V segment lost 4 bases and the J segment 8 bases; nucleotides outside the gene matches: 13. This CDR3 has 15 amino acids. The CDR3 DNA follows: TGTGCCAGCAGTTCACCCACAGGGGCGACTAAGGGCTACACCTTC. This gives the protein CASSSPTGATKGYTF.

V gene TRBV28 combines with J gene TRBJ2-5; TRBD2 matches at 7 bases. Trimming at V came to 6 bases and at J to 4 bases, leaving 11 bases not matched to a gene. Germline V gives CDR1 MDHEN, CDR2 SYDVKM. The CDR3 sequence is 15 residues long. In DNA, the CDR3 is TGTGCCAGCAGATTTACGGGGGGTCTCTCAGAGACCCAGTACTTC. It is translated as CASRFTGGLSETQYF.

The genes are TRBV29-1 and TRBJ1-1, with 7 bases identical to TRBD1. The germline CDR1 and CDR2 sequences are SQVTM and ANQGSEA. After removal of 6 bases from V and 1 base from J, the junction contained 8 bases not matched to a gene. This CDR3 spans 14 amino acids. CDR3 residues: CSVQQGPSNTEAFF. In nucleotides, the CDR3 is TGCAGCGTACAACAGGGGCCTTCGAACACTGAAGCTTTCTTT.

This chain uses TRBV6-5 with TRBJ2-1, with D unresolved. Germline V CDR1 and CDR2: MNHEY, SVGAGI. The CDR3 loop spans 14 amino acids. V was cut by 0 bases and J by 10 bases, with 13 bases left in between. CDR3 residues: CASSYSKAPREQFF. The CDR3 DNA is TGTGCCAGCAGTTACTCGAAAGCCCCAAGGGAGCAGTTCTTC.

V usage is TRBV18 and J usage is TRBJ2-3; 12 bases fit TRBD2. The CDR3 consists of 17 residues. Germline CDR1 and CDR2: KGHSH and LQKENI. V lost 1 base to trimming and J lost 2 bases; unmatched junction nucleotides: 4. The DNA of the CDR3 is TGTGCCAGCTCACCACAGCTAGCGGGAGGGCCCACAGATACGCAGTATTTT. Translating gives CASSPQLAGGPTDTQYF.

V is TRBV27 and J is TRBJ1-3; no firm D call. Germline lookup yields CDR1 MNHEY and CDR2 SMNVEV (reference sequence). V lost 5 bases to trimming and J lost 1 base, with 6 bases between them. The CDR3 runs to 13 residues. The CDR3 DNA is TGTGCCAGCAGTGGGCAGTCTGGAAACACCATATATTTT. Translating it yields CASSGQSGNTIYF.

The chain's CDR3 is CASSFGVRAAFF. CDR3 DNA: TGTGCCAGCAGCTTTGGAGTGCGGGCGGCTTTCTTT. The rearrangement joins TRBV11-2 to TRBJ1-1; D remains unclear. This CDR3 contains 12 residues. The germline gives CDR1 SGHAT, CDR2 FQNNGV. V gave up 3 bases and J gave up 11 bases, with 13 bases separating them.

As to this clone: This sample includes further DNA sequences coding for the same CDR3. The rearrangement links TRBV30 to TRBJ1-1; unclear D gene. The germline V gene encodes CDR1 GTSNPN and CDR2 SVGIG (reference sequence). The V end lost 2 bases, the J end lost 0 bases, and 4 bases lay between the germline ends. The CDR3 has 12 residues. In DNA, the CDR3 is TGTGCCTGGAGTCGAGTGAACACTGAAGCTTTCTTT. This gives the protein CAWSRVNTEAFF.

This rearrangement joins TRBV15 to TRBJ1-4, with D unresolved. The ends were cut back, 5 bases at V and 0 bases at J, with 13 bases in the middle. Germline assignment: CDR1 LNHNV and CDR2 YYDKDF (reference sequence). The CDR3 is made up of 16 amino acids. DNA for the CDR3: TGTGCCACCAGCCCTGGCACAGTTGCAACTAATGAAAAACTGTTTTTT. Amino acid sequence: CATSPGTVATNEKLFF.

V is TRBV5-4 and J is TRBJ2-5; D may be TRBD2 (6 bases). Trimming shortened V by 2 bases and J by 2 bases, and 10 bases separated the two germline ends. This CDR3 spans 14 amino acids. Per the germline V gene, CDR1 is SGHNT and CDR2 is YYREEE (reference sequence). The CDR3 bases are TGTGCCAGCAGCTTCAGGGACTTTCAAGAGACCCAGTACTTC. Protein product: CASSFRDFQETQYF.

This chain uses TRBV10-3 with TRBJ2-1, with D possibly being TRBD1 (5 bases). Per germline, CDR1 ENHRY and CDR2 SYGVKD. The germline V and J ends were trimmed by 3 bases and 4 bases, with 10 bases remaining between them. CDR3 length equals 14 residues. CDR3 nucleotides: TGTGCCATCAGTGAAAACAGGAAGTACAATGAGCAGTTCTTC. Translation: CAISENRKYNEQFF.

The CDR3 DNA reads as TGCAGCGTCCAGGGGACACTGAGAACTGAAGCTTTCTTT. Its translation: CSVQGTLRTEAFF. V is TRBV29-1 and J is TRBJ1-1; a possible D gene is TRBD1 (6 bases). Deletions cut 6 bases from V and 5 bases from J, with 16 bases between. The CDR3 runs 13 residues. Germline loops: CDR1 SQVTM, CDR2 ANQGSEA.

V and J are TRBV3-1 (or the pseudogene TRBV3-2) and TRBJ2-7; D is perhaps TRBD1 (5 bases). CDR3 length: 14 amino acids. The germline V gene encodes CDR1 LGHDT and CDR2 YNNKEL (reference sequence). Trimming removed 4 bases from V and 3 bases from J, with 13 bases in between. This CDR3 reads CASSPVGDHYEQYF. DNA of the CDR3: TGTGCCAGCAGCCCCGTAGGGGATCACTACGAGCAGTACTTC.

This chain joins TRBV6-4 and TRBJ1-5; D is uncertain. Germline V gene sequence: CDR1 MRHNA, CDR2 SNTAGT. The CDR3 length is 13 residues. V lost 3 bases, J lost 7 bases, and 10 bases lay in between. Written as DNA, the CDR3 is TGTGCCAGCAGTGAGGAGGGTGGACAGCCCCAGCATTTT. Protein product: CASSEEGGQPQHF.

This chain connects TRBV11-3 to TRBJ1-1, with D unresolved. V lost 8 bases and J 4 bases, leaving 14 bases between the germline ends. CDR3 size: 13 residues. Germline CDR1 is SGHNT and CDR2 is YENEEA. CDR3 nucleotides: TGTGCCAGCGGTCAGTCCACAGTCACTGAAGCTTTCTTT. This codes for CASGQSTVTEAFF. Full variable domain (remainder filled in from reference TRBV11-3 and TRBJ1-1): EAGVVQSPRYKIIEKKQPVAFWCNPISGHNTLYWYLQNLGQGPELLIRYENEEAVDDSQLPKDRFSAERLKGVDSTLKIQPAELGDSAVYLCASGQSTVTEAFFGQGTRLTVV.